Detailed here is one T cell receptor beta chain. The V and J ends lost 2 bases and 2 bases respectively, with 10 bases between them. Germline loops: CDR1 SGHDT, CDR2 YYEEEE. The CDR3 extends over 14 amino acids. Measured with immunoSEQ multiplex PCR; TCRdb has only the in-frame clones, and not every one. The table includes about 480,000 clones, about 90% detected once. The data derive from a study of blood T cell repertoires in COVID-19. Study summary: Samples taken during acute and convalescent COVID-19 were collected in the United States, Italy and Spain.

The sequencing input was PBMCs or T cells enriched from blood (not recorded which). The TCR comes from a woman under 30 with acute COVID-19. The chain links TRBV5-6 to TRBJ1-1; D not certain. CDR3 loop: CASSLSAGNTEAFF. For the CDR3, the DNA is TGTGCCAGCAGCTTATCCGCAGGAAACACTGAAGCTTTCTTT. The complete variable domain, with remaining parts taken from reference TRBV5-6 and TRBJ1-1, reads DAGVTQSPTHLIKTRGQQVTLRCSPKSGHDTVSWYQQALGQGPQFIFQYYEEEERQRGNFPDRFSGHQFPNYSSELNVNALLLGDSALYLCASSLSAGNTEAFFGQGTRLTVV.